These 27 T cell receptor beta chains were all obtained from the same sample, sequenced in a study of blood T cell repertoires in COVID-19. Sequencing was performed with immunoSEQ multiplex PCR; in TCRdb, only in-frame clones are kept and a portion is missing. The data hold approximately 210,000 clones, with around nine tenths observed a single time. Sequencing input: peripheral blood. All receptors come from a man between 40 and 49 years old with acute or convalescent COVID-19.

This sequence joins TRBV5-1 and TRBJ1-6; TRBD1 is a possible D gene (5 bases). Germline CDR1 and CDR2: SGHRS and YFSETQ. The length of the CDR3 is 15 residues. V dropped 6 bases and J dropped 0 bases, with 10 bases sitting between them. CDR3 DNA: TGCGCCAGCAAGCAGGGCCACTCCTATAATTCACCCCTCCACTTT. Its translation is CASKQGHSYNSPLHF.

The chain combines TRBV28 with TRBJ1-4; D is possibly TRBD1 (5 bases). CDR3 size: 16 residues. Trimming removed 2 bases from V and 7 bases from J, with 17 bases in between. Germline V lookup: CDR1 MDHEN, CDR2 SYDVKM. Here the CDR3 reads CASSLGQGGWGEKLFF. The CDR3 coding sequence is TGTGCCAGCAGTTTAGGCCAGGGAGGGTGGGGTGAAAAACTGTTTTTT.

The chain joins TRBV6-1 to TRBJ2-5; 9 nucleotides agree with TRBD2. This CDR3 is 15 amino acids long. Germline trimming cut 3 bases from V and 5 bases from J; bases unmatched to any gene: 7. Germline V gene sequence: CDR1 MNHNS, CDR2 SASEGT. CDR3 amino acids: CASSETSGRRETQYF. DNA for the CDR3: TGTGCCAGCAGTGAGACTAGCGGACGTCGGGAGACCCAGTACTTC.

The rearrangement joins TRBV3-1 (or the pseudogene TRBV3-2) to TRBJ2-3, with TRBD2 matching over 7 bases. CDR1 and CDR2 from the germline V gene are LGHDT and YNNKEL (reference sequence). The ends lost 0 bases at V and 10 bases at J; junction bases unmatched: 4. This CDR3 contains 13 residues. CDR3 DNA: TGTGCCAGCAGCCAAGATGGGAGGGGATCGCAGTATTTT. Its protein product is CASSQDGRGSQYF.

The chain carries TRBV27 and TRBJ1-2, with D tentatively TRBD1 (5 bases). Trimming removed 6 bases at V and 6 bases at J, with 23 bases between. Germline V gene lookup returns CDR1 MNHEY and CDR2 SMNVEV (reference sequence). There are 16 residues in the CDR3. The CDR3, as DNA: TGTGCCAGCAGCCCAGGGCCGTCCTGGGACTTGGATGGCTACACCTTC. It codes for CASSPGPSWDLDGYTF.

This chain uses TRBV30 with TRBJ1-6; D possibly corresponds to TRBD1 (6 bases). Trimming took 4 bases from V and 8 from J, leaving 12 bases between them. This CDR3 comprises 13 residues. The germline gives CDR1 GTSNPN, CDR2 SVGIG (reference sequence). CDR3 sequence: CAWNRVWDSPLHF. The CDR3 nucleotides are TGTGCCTGGAACAGGGTCTGGGATTCACCCCTCCACTTT.

This clone was observed a handful of times. The rearrangement joins TRBV11-2 to TRBJ2-2, with 11 nucleotides matching TRBD2. V lost 1 base and J lost 7; bases outside the gene matches: 2. Germline V gene sequence: CDR1 SGHAT, CDR2 FQNNGV. The CDR3 is 15 amino acids. The CDR3 region has the DNA TGTGCCAGCAGCTTAGTCCTAGCGGGGGGCGGGGAGCTGTTTTTT. This gives the protein CASSLVLAGGGELFF.

The rearrangement links TRBV2 to TRBJ2-5, with 8 bases identical to TRBD2. The CDR3 totals 14 residues. Germline V gives CDR1 SNHLY, CDR2 FYNNEI. The V segment lost 6 bases and the J segment 4 bases; nucleotides outside the gene matches: 7. As DNA, the CDR3 is TGTGCCAGCAGCAGTTTCGGGGGGGGAGAGACCCAGTACTTC. It encodes CASSSFGGGETQYF. The full variable domain, completed using reference TRBV2 and TRBJ2-5, is EPEVTQTPSHQVTQMGQEVILRCVPISNHLYFYWYRQILGQKVEFLVSFYNNEISEKSEIFDDQFSVERPDGSNFTLKIRSTKLEDSAMYFCASSSFGGGETQYFGPGTRLLVL.

This clone occurred a few times. The chain uses TRBV27 and TRBJ1-2; TRBD1 agrees at 7 bases. Looked up from germline, CDR1 is MNHEY and CDR2 is SMNVEV (reference sequence). The length of the CDR3 is 15 residues. V lost 8 bases to trimming and J lost 2 bases; unmatched junction nucleotides: 11. The CDR3 loop reads CASGSWDSQNYGYTF. CDR3 nucleotides: TGTGCCAGCGGCAGCTGGGACAGCCAGAACTATGGCTACACCTTC.

CDR3 sequence: CASSVWAGGGYTF. The CDR3 coding sequence is TGTGCCAGCAGCGTATGGGCCGGCGGGGGCTACACCTTC. The V gene is TRBV9, the J gene TRBJ1-2; D is ambiguous. Germline-derived CDR1 and CDR2 are SGDLS and YYNGEE. Trimming shortened V by 1 base and J by 8 bases, and 12 bases separated the two germline ends. The CDR3 covers 13 residues.

The chain carries TRBV11-3 and TRBJ2-5; 9 bases map to TRBD1. The germline gives CDR1 SGHNT, CDR2 YENEEA. This CDR3 comprises 13 residues. V lost 6 bases, J lost 8 bases, and 7 bases stayed unmatched. The DNA for the CDR3 is TGTGCCAGCAGTACGGGGACAGGGTCAACCCAGTACTTC. This gives the protein CASSTGTGSTQYF.

To note about this clone: This sample includes further DNA sequences coding for the same CDR3. This sequence joins TRBV12-3 or TRBV12-4 and TRBJ1-2; 7 nucleotides align to TRBD1. This CDR3 has 13 amino acids. J was trimmed by 4 bases and V by 3 bases; bases with no gene match: 2. The CDR3 DNA reads TGTGCCAGCAGTTTGGGACAGCCCTATGGCTACACCTTC. Amino acid sequence: CASSLGQPYGYTF.

J is TRBJ1-6 and V is TRBV6-4; perhaps TRBD1 as D (6 bases). CDR1 MRHNA and CDR2 SNTAGT come from the germline V gene. The CDR3 consists of 15 residues. The V end lost 4 bases, the J end lost 9 bases, and 16 bases lay between the germline ends. CDR3 sequence (DNA): TGTGCCAGCAGTGTTTCGACAGGCGGCGGTTCACCCCTCCACTTT. Residues: CASSVSTGGGSPLHF.

The chain joins TRBV7-2 to TRBJ2-1; no definite D call. Germline V gene data show CDR1 as SGHTA and CDR2 as FQGNSA. The CDR3 loop spans 19 amino acids. V lost 0 bases, J lost 0 bases, and 18 bases lay in between. The CDR3 loop reads CASSLARLRELSSYNEQFF. CDR3 sequence (DNA): TGTGCCAGCAGCTTAGCGCGGTTACGTGAGTTGAGCTCCTACAATGAGCAGTTCTTC.

V is TRBV11-2 and J is TRBJ1-6; 7 nucleotides line up with TRBD1. With V trimmed by 6 bases and J by 11 bases, 10 bases remained unmatched. Germline assignment: CDR1 SGHAT and CDR2 FQNNGV. The CDR3 runs to 14 residues. This chain's CDR3 is CASRTGTVRTPLHF. CDR3 DNA: TGTGCCAGCAGAACCGGGACAGTTCGTACACCCCTCCACTTT.

V gene TRBV7-9 combines with J gene TRBJ2-7, with D perhaps TRBD2 (6 bases). V was trimmed by 6 bases and J by 3 bases, leaving 18 bases between them. The V gene's germline CDR1 is SEHNR and CDR2 FQNEAQ (reference sequence). The CDR3 contains 15 residues. Here the CDR3 reads CASSSFGGPIYEQYF. The CDR3 DNA sequence: TGTGCCAGCAGTTCTTTCGGAGGGCCTATCTACGAGCAGTACTTC.

This clone was detected only a few times. The chain has TRBV27 and TRBJ1-5, with D possibly being TRBD1 (5 bases). V was clipped by 0 bases and J by 0 bases, with 12 bases between them. The CDR3 totals 17 residues. Germline V CDR1 and CDR2: MNHEY, SMNVEV (reference sequence). The CDR3 nucleotides read TGTGCCAGCAGTTTATCCATGAGGACATATAGCAATCAGCCCCAGCATTTT. Its protein is CASSLSMRTYSNQPQHF.

This clone was seen more than once but under ten times. J is TRBJ2-7 and V is TRBV6-5; D unresolved. Germline loops: CDR1 MNHEY, CDR2 SVGAGI. This CDR3 is 13 amino acids long. V lost 7 bases and J lost 2, with 12 bases in between. The CDR3 loop is CASTPGPTYEQYF. DNA for the CDR3: TGTGCCAGCACCCCGGGTCCAACCTACGAGCAGTACTTC.

This clone occurred once. J is TRBJ2-5 and V is TRBV5-1; 7 bases are a match to TRBD1. The CDR3 extends over 15 amino acids. Trimming took 4 bases from V and 1 from J; bases not matched to a gene: 7. CDR1 SGHRS and CDR2 YFSETQ come from the germline V gene. The CDR3 sequence is CASSRSGQFQETQYF. The CDR3 DNA reads as TGCGCCAGCAGCCGGTCGGGACAGTTCCAAGAGACCCAGTACTTC. The whole variable domain, remainder taken from reference TRBV5-1 and TRBJ2-5, is KAGVTQTPRYLIKTRGQQVTLSCSPISGHRSVSWYQQTPGQGLQFLFEYFSETQRNKGNFPGRFSGRQFSNSRSEMNVSTLELGDSALYLCASSRSGQFQETQYFGPGTRLLVL.

The chain joins TRBV13 to TRBJ2-3; D is possibly TRBD2 (5 bases). The germline V gene has CDR1 PRHDT and CDR2 FYEKMQ (reference sequence). Trimming left V 4 bases short and J 0 bases short, with 8 bases between. The CDR3 loop spans 14 amino acids. The CDR3 DNA is TGTGCCAGCAGCTCCGGGATTAGCACAGATACGCAGTATTTT. Translated, it gives CASSSGISTDTQYF.

V gene TRBV4-1 combines with J gene TRBJ2-7, with D possibly being TRBD2 (6 bases). CDR1 and CDR2 (germline): MGHRA, YSYEKL. The CDR3 totals 15 residues. V was clipped by 0 bases and J by 2 bases, with 11 bases between them. In DNA, the CDR3 is TGCGCCAGCAGCCAAGAGGGGGACTTCGCCTACGAGCAGTACTTC. It encodes CASSQEGDFAYEQYF.

This sequence joins TRBV2 and TRBJ1-2; D is undetermined. The CDR3 has 13 amino acids. Germline V CDR1 and CDR2: SNHLY, FYNNEI. The V gene lost 5 bases and the J gene lost 4 bases, with 11 bases spanning the gap. The CDR3 DNA is TGTGCCAGCAGTTCCCCAGTTACCTATGGCTACACCTTC. It is translated as CASSSPVTYGYTF. Full variable domain (outside the CDR3, taken from reference TRBV2 and TRBJ1-2): EPEVTQTPSHQVTQMGQEVILRCVPISNHLYFYWYRQILGQKVEFLVSFYNNEISEKSEIFDDQFSVERPDGSNFTLKIRSTKLEDSAMYFCASSSPVTYGYTFGSGTRLTVV.

This clone has more than one count but fewer than ten. This rearrangement joins TRBV4-1 to TRBJ2-3; TRBD1 matches 8 bases. The CDR3 runs to 17 residues. Germline V gives CDR1 MGHRA, CDR2 YSYEKL. Trimming cost V 0 bases and J 0 bases; bases outside gene matches: 5. This CDR3 reads CASSQDPTGVSTDTQYF. In DNA, the CDR3 is TGCGCCAGCAGCCAAGACCCGACAGGGGTAAGCACAGATACGCAGTATTTT.

In regard to this clone: In the same sample, other DNA sequences code for this CDR3. The J gene is TRBJ1-2, the V gene TRBV3-1 (or the pseudogene TRBV3-2); 9 bases map to TRBD1. Germline CDR1 LGHDT, CDR2 YNNKEL (reference sequence). The J segment lost 2 bases and the V segment lost 4 bases, leaving 2 bases of the junction unmatched. This CDR3 is 14 amino acids long. The CDR3 loop is CASSPTGGNYGYTF. The CDR3 DNA sequence: TGTGCCAGCAGCCCGACAGGGGGGAACTATGGCTACACCTTC.

The V gene is TRBV5-1, the J gene TRBJ1-2; 11 bases map to TRBD1. The ends lost 0 bases at V and 5 bases at J; junction bases unmatched: 6. The CDR3 has 16 amino acids. Germline values: CDR1 SGHRS, CDR2 YFSETQ. The CDR3 sequence is CASSLGTGGFVYGYTF. CDR3 nucleotides: TGCGCCAGCAGCTTGGGGACAGGGGGCTTCGTATATGGCTACACCTTC.

The chain has TRBV28 and TRBJ2-1, with a possible D match to TRBD2 (6 bases). V lost 5 bases and J lost 5, with 16 bases in between. CDR3 length: 15 amino acids. CDR1 is MDHEN, CDR2 SYDVKM, per germline. This CDR3 is CASSPPGTVDNEQFF. DNA for the CDR3: TGTGCCAGCAGTCCCCCGGGGACTGTAGACAATGAGCAGTTCTTC. The variable domain in full, with the rest retrieved from reference TRBV28 and TRBJ2-1, is DVKVTQSSRYLVKRTGEKVFLECVQDMDHENMFWYRQDPGLGLRLIYFSYDVKMKEKGDIPEGYSVSREKKERFSLILESASTNQTSMYLCASSPPGTVDNEQFFGPGTRLTVL.

The gene calls are TRBV11-3 and TRBJ2-1; 8 positions match TRBD1. CDR1 and CDR2 (germline): SGHNT, YENEEA. The CDR3 consists of 13 residues. The V and J ends lost 5 bases and 10 bases, in that order; junction bases with no gene match: 7. Here the CDR3 DNA reads TGTGCCAGCAGCCCCGGACAGGGTTGGGAGCAGTTCTTC. Translating gives CASSPGQGWEQFF.